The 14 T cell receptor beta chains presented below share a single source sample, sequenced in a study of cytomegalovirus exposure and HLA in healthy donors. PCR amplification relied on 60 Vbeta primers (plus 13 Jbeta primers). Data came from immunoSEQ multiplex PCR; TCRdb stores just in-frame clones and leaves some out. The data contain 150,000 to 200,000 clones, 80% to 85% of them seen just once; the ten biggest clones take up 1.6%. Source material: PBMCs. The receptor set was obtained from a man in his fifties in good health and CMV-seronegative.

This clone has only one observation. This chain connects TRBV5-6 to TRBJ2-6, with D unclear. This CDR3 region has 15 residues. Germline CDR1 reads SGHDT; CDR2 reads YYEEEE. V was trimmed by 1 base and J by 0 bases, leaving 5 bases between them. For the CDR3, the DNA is TGTGCCAGCAGCTTGTATAGCTCTGGGGCCAACGTCCTGACTTTC. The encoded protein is CASSLYSSGANVLTF.

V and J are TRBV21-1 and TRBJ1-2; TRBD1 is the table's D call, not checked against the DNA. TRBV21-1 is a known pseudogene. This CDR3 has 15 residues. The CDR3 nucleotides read TGTGCCAGCAGCAGAAGACAGGAGATTAACTATGGCTACACCTTC. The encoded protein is CASSRRQEINYGYTF.

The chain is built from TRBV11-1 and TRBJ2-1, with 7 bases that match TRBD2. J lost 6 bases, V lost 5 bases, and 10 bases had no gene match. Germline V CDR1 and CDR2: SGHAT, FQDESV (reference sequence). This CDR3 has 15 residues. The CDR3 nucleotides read TGTGCCAGCAGCCCACCGGGTGGGGAGGGCAATGAGCAGTTCTTC. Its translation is CASSPPGGEGNEQFF.

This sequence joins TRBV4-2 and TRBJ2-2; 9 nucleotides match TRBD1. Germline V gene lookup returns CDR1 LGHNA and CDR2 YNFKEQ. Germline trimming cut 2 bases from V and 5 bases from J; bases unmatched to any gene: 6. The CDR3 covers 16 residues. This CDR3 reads CASSQPSTGGTGELFF. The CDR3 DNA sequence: TGTGCCAGCAGCCAACCCTCGACAGGGGGGACCGGGGAGCTGTTTTTT.

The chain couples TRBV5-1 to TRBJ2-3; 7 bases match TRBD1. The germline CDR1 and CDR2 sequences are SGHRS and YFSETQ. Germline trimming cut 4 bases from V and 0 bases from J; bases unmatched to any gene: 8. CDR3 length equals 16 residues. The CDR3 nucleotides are TGCGCCAGCAGCAAAGGGACAGTTACTAGCACAGATACGCAGTATTTT. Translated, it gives CASSKGTVTSTDTQYF.

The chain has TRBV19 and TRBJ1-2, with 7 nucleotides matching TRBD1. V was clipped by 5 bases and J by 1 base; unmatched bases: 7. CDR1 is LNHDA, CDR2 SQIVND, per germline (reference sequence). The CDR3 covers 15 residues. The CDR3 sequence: CASSEPGTVNYGYTF. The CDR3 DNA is TGTGCCAGTAGTGAGCCCGGGACAGTTAACTATGGCTACACCTTC.

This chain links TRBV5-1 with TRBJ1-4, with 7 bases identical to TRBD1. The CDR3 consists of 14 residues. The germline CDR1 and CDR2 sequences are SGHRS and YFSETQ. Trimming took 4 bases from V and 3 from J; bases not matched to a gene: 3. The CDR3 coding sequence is TGCGCCAGCAGCCCCGGGACAGCTAATGAAAAACTGTTTTTT. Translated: CASSPGTANEKLFF.

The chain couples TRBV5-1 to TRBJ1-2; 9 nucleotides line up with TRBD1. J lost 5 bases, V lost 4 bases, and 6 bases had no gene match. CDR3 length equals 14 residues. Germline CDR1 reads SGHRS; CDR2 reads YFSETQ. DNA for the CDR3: TGCGCCAGCAGCCCCGGGACAGGGTTTTATGGCTACACCTTC. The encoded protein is CASSPGTGFYGYTF.

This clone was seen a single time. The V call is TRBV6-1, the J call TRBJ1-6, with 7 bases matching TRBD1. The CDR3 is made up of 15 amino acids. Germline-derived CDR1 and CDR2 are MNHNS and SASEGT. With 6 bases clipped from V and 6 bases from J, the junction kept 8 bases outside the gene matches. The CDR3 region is CASSYGDRFNSPLHF. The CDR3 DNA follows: TGTGCCAGCAGCTACGGGGACAGATTTAATTCACCCCTCCACTTT.

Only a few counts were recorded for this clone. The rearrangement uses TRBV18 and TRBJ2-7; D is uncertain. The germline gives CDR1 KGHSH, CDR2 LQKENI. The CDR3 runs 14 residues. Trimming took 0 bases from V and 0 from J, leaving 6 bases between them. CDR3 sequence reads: CASSPPPGSYEQYF. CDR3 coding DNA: TGTGCCAGCTCACCACCCCCCGGCTCCTACGAGCAGTACTTC. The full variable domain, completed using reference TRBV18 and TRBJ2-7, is NAGVMQNPRHLVRRRGQEARLRCSPMKGHSHVYWYRQLPEEGLKFMVYLQKENIIDESGMPKERFSAEFPKEGPSILRIQQVVRGDSAAYFCASSPPPGSYEQYFGPGTRLTVT.

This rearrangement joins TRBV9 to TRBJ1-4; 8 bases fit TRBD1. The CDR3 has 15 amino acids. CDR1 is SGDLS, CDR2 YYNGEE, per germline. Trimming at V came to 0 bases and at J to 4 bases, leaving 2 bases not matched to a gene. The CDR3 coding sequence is TGTGCCAGCAGCGTAGTGGACAGGGATAATGAAAAACTGTTTTTT. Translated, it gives CASSVVDRDNEKLFF.

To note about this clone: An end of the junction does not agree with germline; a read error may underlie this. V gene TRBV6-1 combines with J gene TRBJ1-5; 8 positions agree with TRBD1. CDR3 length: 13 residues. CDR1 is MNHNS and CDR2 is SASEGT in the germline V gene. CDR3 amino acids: CASQGAGNQPRHF. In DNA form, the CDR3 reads TGTGCCAGCCAGGGGGCGGGCAATCAGCCCCGGCATTTT.

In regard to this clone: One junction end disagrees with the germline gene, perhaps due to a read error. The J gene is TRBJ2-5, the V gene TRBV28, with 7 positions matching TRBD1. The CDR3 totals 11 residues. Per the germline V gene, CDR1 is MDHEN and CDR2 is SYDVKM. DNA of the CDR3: TGTGCCAGCAGTGCCAGACAGGGCCTCAACTTC. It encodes CASSARQGLNF.

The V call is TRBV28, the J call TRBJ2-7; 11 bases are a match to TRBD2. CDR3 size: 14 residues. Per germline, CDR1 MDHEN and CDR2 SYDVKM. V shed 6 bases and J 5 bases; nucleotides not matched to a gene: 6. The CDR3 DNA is TGTGCCAGCAGGACGGGACTAGCGGTCCACGAGCAGTACTTC. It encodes CASRTGLAVHEQYF.